This T cell receptor (beta chain) was observed in a study of blood T cell repertoires in COVID-19. Per the study methods: Reference gene primer amplification gave estimated nucleated cell counts. The repertoire was sequenced with immunoSEQ multiplex PCR; TCRdb's copy has only in-frame clones and lacks some. V and J calls plus clone size are reproduced from that table; the DNA served to infer D and trimming. The sample lists about 140,000 clones; more than 85% were seen once. Deletions cut 3 bases from V and 6 bases from J, with 17 bases between. This CDR3 spans 15 amino acids. CDR1 is MGHRA and CDR2 is YSYEKL in the germline V gene.

The material sequenced was peripheral blood. The gene calls are TRBV4-1 and TRBJ1-1, with D tentatively TRBD1 (6 bases). The receptor was derived from a human donor in a cohort sampled during active COVID-19. CDR3 in amino acids: CASSQRQQGRPEAFF. As DNA, the CDR3 is TGCGCCAGCAGCCAGAGACAACAGGGACGCCCTGAAGCTTTCTTT.